This note documents a single TCR beta chain sequence. The antigen is not known. V lost 5 bases and J lost 4; bases outside the gene matches: 7. Germline CDR1 is MNHEY and CDR2 is SMNVEV (reference sequence). The CDR3 is made up of 14 amino acids. The data originate from a study of Ad26.COV2.S vaccination and SARS-CoV-2 variants. Study overall: Once or twice, 56 days apart, Ad26.COV2.S was delivered intramuscularly.

Study-level findings and limits: Possible underestimation of total T cell responses by the TCR breadth and depth analyses was noted.

Generated by immunoSEQ multiplex PCR, the TCRdb table keeps only in-frame clones and is missing some. The table lists about 680,000 clones, around 89% of them singletons. Treatment here: some 20 received Ad26.COV2.S at low or high dose, single or two shots; roughly 5 received placebo; per-sample allocation not given. Vaccine and placebo recipients were sampled on day 63 after the first injection. Sequencing was performed on peripheral blood, taken in a trial of Ad26.COV2.S vaccine versus placebo. V usage is TRBV27 and J usage is TRBJ1-2; 7 bases fit TRBD1. This sequence was found in a person aged 18-65 years who received the Ad26.COV2.S COVID-19 vaccine or a placebo. The DNA of the CDR3 is TGTGCCAGCAGTCCGACAGGGAGCGGCTATGGCTACACCTTC. Translating it yields CASSPTGSGYGYTF.